This paragraph reports one T cell receptor beta chain. The source of the sample is a study of blood T cell repertoires in COVID-19. The overall study: The analysed material was cDNA or gDNA that came from T cells, B-cell-depleted T cells, or PBMCs.

Original data processing: Nucleated cell number was recorded as an estimate derived from reference gene primer amplification. Sequencing used immunoSEQ multiplex PCR; TCRdb keeps in-frame clones, though not all of them. V, J and clone size derive from that table, while D and trimming were established from the DNA sequence. The sample has 150,000 to 200,000 clones, 80% to 90% seen once. This CDR3 is 14 amino acids long. The V gene lost 10 bases and the J gene lost 3 bases, with 19 bases spanning the gap. Germline CDR1 MNHEY, CDR2 SVGAGI. The V gene is TRBV6-5, the J gene TRBJ2-7; D may be TRBD2 (6 bases). This receptor was taken from a man aged 55 to 70 with acute or convalescent COVID-19. The sequencing sample was made of peripheral blood. The CDR3 bases are TGTGCCATTTCCCGGGACTCACACTTCTACGAGCAGTACTTC. This sequence encodes CAISRDSHFYEQYF.